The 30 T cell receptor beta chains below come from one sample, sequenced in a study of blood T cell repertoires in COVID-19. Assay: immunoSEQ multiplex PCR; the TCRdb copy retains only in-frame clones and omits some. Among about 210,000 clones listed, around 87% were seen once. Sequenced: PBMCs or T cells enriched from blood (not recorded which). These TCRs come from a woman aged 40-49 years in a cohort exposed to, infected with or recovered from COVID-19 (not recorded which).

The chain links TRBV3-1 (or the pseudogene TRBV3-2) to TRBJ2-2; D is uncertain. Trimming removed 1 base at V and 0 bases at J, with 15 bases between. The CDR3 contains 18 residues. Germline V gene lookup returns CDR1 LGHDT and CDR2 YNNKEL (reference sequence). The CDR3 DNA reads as TGTGCCAGCAGCCAAGCGGTGTACCAATTATCGAACACCGGGGAGCTGTTTTTT. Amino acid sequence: CASSQAVYQLSNTGELFF.

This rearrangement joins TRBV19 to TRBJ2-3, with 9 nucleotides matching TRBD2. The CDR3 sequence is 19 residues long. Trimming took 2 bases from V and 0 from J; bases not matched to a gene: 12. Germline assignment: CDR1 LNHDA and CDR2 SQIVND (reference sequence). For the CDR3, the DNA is TGTGCCAGTAGTATAAGAGGCCTAGCGGGGTCCTCTAGCACAGATACGCAGTATTTT. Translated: CASSIRGLAGSSSTDTQYF.

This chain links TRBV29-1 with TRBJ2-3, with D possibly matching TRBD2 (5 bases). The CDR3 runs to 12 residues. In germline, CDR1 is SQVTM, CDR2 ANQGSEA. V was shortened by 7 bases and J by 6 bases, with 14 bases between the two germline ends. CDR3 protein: CSADTSRDTQYF. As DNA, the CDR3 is TGCAGCGCCGACACTAGTAGGGATACGCAGTATTTT.

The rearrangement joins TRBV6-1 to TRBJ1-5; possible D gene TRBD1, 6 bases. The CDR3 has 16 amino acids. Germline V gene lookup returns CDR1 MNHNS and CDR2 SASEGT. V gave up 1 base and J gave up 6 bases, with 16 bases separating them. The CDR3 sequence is CASSEEDRRLAQPQHF. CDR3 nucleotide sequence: TGTGCCAGCAGTGAAGAGGACAGACGATTGGCTCAGCCCCAGCATTTT.

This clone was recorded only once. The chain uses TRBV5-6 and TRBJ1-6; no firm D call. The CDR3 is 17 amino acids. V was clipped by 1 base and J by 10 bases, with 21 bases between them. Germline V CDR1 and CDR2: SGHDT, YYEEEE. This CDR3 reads CASSLFGVGELDSPLHF. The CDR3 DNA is TGTGCCAGCAGCTTGTTTGGAGTCGGGGAGCTCGACTCACCCCTCCACTTT.

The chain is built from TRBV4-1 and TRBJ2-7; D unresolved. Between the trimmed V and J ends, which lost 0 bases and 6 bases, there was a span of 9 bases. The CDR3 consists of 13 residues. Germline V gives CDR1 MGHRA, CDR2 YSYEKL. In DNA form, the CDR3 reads TGCGCCAGCAGCCAAGAGGCGGTTATCGAGCAGTACTTC. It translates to CASSQEAVIEQYF.

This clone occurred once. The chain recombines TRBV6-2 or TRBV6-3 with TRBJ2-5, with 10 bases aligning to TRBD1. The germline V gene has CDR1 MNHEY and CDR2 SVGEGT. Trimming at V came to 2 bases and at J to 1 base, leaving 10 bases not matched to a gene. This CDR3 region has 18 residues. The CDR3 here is CASSYLTTGQGIQETQYF. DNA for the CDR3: TGTGCCAGCAGTTACCTGACGACGGGACAGGGGATCCAAGAGACCCAGTACTTC.

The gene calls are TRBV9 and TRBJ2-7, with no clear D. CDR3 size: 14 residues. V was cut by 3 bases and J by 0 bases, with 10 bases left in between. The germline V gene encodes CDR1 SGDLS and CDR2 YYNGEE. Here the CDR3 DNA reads TGTGCCAGCAGCGCCCTTTCGGGCTCCTACGAGCAGTACTTC. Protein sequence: CASSALSGSYEQYF.

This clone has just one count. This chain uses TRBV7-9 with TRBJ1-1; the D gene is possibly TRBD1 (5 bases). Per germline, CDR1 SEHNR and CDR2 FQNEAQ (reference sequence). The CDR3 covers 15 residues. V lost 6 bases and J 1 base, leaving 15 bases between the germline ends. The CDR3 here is CASSRPQAGNTEAFF. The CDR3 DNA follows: TGTGCCAGCAGTCGACCACAGGCCGGGAACACTGAAGCTTTCTTT.

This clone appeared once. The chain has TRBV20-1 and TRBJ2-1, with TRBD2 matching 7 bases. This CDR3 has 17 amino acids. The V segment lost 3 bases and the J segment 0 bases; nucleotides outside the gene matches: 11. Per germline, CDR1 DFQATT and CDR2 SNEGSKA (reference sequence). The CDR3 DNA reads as TGCAGTGCTAGTCCTAGCGGCCTCAGATACTCCTACAATGAGCAGTTCTTC. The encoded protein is CSASPSGLRYSYNEQFF.

The CDR3: CAISGVYNEQFF. In DNA, the CDR3 is TGTGCCATCTCGGGGGTGTACAATGAGCAGTTCTTC. The rearrangement uses TRBV28 and TRBJ2-1; tentative D call: TRBD2 (6 bases). V dropped 10 bases and J dropped 4 bases, with 11 bases sitting between them. This CDR3 comprises 12 residues. The germline V gene has CDR1 MDHEN and CDR2 SYDVKM.

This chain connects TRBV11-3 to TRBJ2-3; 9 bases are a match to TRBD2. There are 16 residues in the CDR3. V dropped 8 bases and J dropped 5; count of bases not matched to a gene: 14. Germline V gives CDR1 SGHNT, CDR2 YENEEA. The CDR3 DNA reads TGTGCCAGCGGCTCGAGGGTAGCGGGAGCCCAAGATACGCAGTATTTT. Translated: CASGSRVAGAQDTQYF.

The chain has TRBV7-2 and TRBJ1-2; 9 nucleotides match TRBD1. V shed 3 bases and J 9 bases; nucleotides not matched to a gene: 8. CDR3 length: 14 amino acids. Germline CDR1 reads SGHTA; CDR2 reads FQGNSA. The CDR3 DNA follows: TGTGCCAGCAGCTTGTACAGGGGGCCCGATAGCTACACCTTC. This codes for CASSLYRGPDSYTF. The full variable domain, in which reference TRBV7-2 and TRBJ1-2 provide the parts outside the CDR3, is GAGVSQSPSNKVTEKGKDVELRCDPISGHTALYWYRQSLGQGLEFLIYFQGNSAPDKSGLPSDRFSAERTGGSVSTLTIQRTQQEDSAVYLCASSLYRGPDSYTFGSGTRLTVV.

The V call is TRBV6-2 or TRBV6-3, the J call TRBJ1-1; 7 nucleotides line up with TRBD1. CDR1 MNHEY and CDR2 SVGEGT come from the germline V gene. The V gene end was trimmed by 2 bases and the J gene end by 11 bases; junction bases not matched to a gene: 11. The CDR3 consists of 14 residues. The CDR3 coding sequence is TGTGCCAGCAGTTACGCCGACAGGGACTTGAGGGCTTTCTTT. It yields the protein CASSYADRDLRAFF.

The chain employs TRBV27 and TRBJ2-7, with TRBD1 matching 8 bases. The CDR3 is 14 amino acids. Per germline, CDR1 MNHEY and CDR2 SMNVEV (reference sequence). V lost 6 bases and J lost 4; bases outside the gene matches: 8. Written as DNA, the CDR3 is TGTGCCAGCAGCCAAAGGACAGGGTTGTACGAGCAGTACTTC. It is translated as CASSQRTGLYEQYF.

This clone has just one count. In nucleotides, the CDR3 is TGCGCCAGCAGCCAGGTAGGGGGCAAGGACACTGAAGCTTTCTTT. Its translation: CASSQVGGKDTEAFF. The chain carries TRBV4-1 and TRBJ1-1; 7 bases map to TRBD1. Germline V gene data show CDR1 as MGHRA and CDR2 as YSYEKL. CDR3 size: 15 residues. V lost 3 bases, J lost 3 bases, and 7 bases stayed unmatched.

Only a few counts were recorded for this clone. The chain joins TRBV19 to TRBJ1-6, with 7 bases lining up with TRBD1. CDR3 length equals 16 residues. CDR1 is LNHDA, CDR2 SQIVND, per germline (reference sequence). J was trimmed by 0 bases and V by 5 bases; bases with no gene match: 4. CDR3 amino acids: CASSWGQSSYNSPLHF. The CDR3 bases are TGTGCCAGTAGTTGGGGACAGAGCTCCTATAATTCACCCCTCCACTTT.

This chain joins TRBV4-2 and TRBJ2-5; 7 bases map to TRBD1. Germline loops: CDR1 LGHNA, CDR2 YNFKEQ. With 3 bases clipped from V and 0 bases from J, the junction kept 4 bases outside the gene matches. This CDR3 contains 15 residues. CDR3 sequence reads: CASSQSGQYQETQYF. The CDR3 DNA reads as TGTGCCAGCAGCCAGTCGGGACAGTACCAAGAGACCCAGTACTTC.

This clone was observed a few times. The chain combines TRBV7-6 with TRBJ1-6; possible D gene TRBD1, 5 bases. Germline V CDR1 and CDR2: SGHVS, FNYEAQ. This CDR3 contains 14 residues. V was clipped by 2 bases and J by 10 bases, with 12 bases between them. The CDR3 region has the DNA TGTGCCAGCAGCTTACAGGGCGGGGGATCACCCCTCCACTTT. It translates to CASSLQGGGSPLHF.

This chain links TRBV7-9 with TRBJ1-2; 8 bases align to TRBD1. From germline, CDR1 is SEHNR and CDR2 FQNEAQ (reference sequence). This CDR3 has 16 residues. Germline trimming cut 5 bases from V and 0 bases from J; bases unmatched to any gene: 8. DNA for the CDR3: TGTGCCAGCAGCACCGACAGGGGCCCTTCTAACTATGGCTACACCTTC. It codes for CASSTDRGPSNYGYTF.

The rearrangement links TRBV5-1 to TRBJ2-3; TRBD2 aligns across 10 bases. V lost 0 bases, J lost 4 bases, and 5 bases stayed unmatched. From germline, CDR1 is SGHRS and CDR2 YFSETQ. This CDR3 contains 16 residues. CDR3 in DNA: TGCGCCAGCAGCTTGGGAGCGGGGGGGAGCCCAGATACGCAGTATTTT. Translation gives CASSLGAGGSPDTQYF. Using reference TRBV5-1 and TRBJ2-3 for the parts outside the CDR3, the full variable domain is KAGVTQTPRYLIKTRGQQVTLSCSPISGHRSVSWYQQTPGQGLQFLFEYFSETQRNKGNFPGRFSGRQFSNSRSEMNVSTLELGDSALYLCASSLGAGGSPDTQYFGPGTRLTVL.

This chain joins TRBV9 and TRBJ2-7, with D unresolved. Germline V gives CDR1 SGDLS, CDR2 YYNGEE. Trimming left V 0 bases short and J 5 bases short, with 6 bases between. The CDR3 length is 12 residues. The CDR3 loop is CASSVVENEQYF. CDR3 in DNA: TGTGCCAGCAGCGTAGTGGAGAACGAGCAGTACTTC. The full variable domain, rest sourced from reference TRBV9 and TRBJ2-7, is DSGVTQTPKHLITATGQRVTLRCSPRSGDLSVYWYQQSLDQGLQFLIQYYNGEERAKGNILERFSAQQFPDLHSELNLSSLELGDSALYFCASSVVENEQYFGPGTRLTVT.

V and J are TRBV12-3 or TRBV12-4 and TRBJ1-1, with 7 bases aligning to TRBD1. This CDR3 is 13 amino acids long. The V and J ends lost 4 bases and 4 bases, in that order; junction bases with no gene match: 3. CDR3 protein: CASSSHRGTEAFF. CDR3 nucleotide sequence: TGTGCCAGCAGTTCCCACAGGGGCACTGAAGCTTTCTTT.

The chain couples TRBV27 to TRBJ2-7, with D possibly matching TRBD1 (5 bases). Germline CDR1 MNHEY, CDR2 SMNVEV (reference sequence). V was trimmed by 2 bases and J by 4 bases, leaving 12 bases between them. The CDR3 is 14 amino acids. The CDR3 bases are TGTGCCAGCAGTTTAAGGGGTGACAGTTACGAGCAGTACTTC. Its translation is CASSLRGDSYEQYF.

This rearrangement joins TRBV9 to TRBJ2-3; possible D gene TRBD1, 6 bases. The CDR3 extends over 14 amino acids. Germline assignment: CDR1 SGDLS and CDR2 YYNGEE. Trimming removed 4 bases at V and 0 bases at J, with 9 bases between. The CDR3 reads CASSSGQSTDTQYF. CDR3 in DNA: TGTGCCAGCAGCTCTGGACAGAGCACAGATACGCAGTATTTT.

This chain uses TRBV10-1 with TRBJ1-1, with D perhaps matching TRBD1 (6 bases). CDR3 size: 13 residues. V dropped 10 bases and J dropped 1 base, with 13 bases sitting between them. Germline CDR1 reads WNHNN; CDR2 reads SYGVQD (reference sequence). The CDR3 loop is CATSRGRNTEAFF. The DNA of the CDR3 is TGCGCCACCTCGAGGGGGAGGAACACTGAAGCTTTCTTT.

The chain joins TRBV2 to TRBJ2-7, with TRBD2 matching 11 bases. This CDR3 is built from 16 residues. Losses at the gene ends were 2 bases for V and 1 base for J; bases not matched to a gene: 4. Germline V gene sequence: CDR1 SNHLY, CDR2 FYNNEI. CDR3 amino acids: CASSEILAGGSYEQYF. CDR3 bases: TGTGCCAGCAGTGAAATTCTAGCGGGGGGATCCTACGAGCAGTACTTC.

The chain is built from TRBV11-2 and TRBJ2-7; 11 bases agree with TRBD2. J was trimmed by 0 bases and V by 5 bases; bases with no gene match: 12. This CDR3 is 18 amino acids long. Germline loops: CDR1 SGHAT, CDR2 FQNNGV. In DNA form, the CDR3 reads TGTGCCAGCAGCCCCTCACTAGCGGGGGCCCAGAGCTCCTACGAGCAGTACTTC. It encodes CASSPSLAGAQSSYEQYF.

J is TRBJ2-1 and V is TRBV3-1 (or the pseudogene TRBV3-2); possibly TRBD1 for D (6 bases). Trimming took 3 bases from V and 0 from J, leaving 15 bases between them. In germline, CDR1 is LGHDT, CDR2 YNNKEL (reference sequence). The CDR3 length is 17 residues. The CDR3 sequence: CASSHNTGPYSYNEQFF. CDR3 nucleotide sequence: TGTGCCAGCAGCCACAATACAGGGCCCTACTCCTACAATGAGCAGTTCTTC.

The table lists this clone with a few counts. As DNA, the CDR3 is TGTGCCAGCAGACTCAGGGGAATGAACACTGAAGCTTTCTTT. As protein: CASRLRGMNTEAFF. The chain recombines TRBV28 with TRBJ1-1; D perhaps matches TRBD1 (6 bases). The CDR3 is 14 amino acids. Germline V lookup: CDR1 MDHEN, CDR2 SYDVKM. V was pared by 6 bases and J by 0 bases, with 11 bases between.